The clone carrying this T cell receptor beta chain was counted once. The V end lost 3 bases, the J end lost 1 base, and 13 bases lay between the germline ends. The CDR3 totals 15 residues. CDR1 is SGDLS, CDR2 YYNGEE, per germline. Synthetic templates analogous to TCR were spiked into all PCRs individually. Some clones are missing from TCRdb's copy, which holds only in-frame ones; the method was immunoSEQ multiplex PCR. Among 35,000 to 45,000 clones listed, about four fifths were seen once. This record belongs to a study of PD-L1 blockade in urothelial cancer. About the research overall: Males with bladder-origin urothelial cancer constituted about nine tenths of the roughly 29 patients. Each participant's history included 0 to 3 prior chemotherapy regimens.

Time point given: peripheral blood 6 weeks after treatment start. This material consisted of PBMCs, taken around atezolizumab (anti-PD-L1) treatment. The chain has TRBV9 and TRBJ1-1; D gene uncertain. This clonotype was sampled from a man aged 40-50 years with urothelial cancer. CDR3 sequence: CASSAHIDKNTEAFF. CDR3 nucleotides: TGTGCCAGCAGCGCCCACATTGACAAGAACACTGAAGCTTTCTTT.